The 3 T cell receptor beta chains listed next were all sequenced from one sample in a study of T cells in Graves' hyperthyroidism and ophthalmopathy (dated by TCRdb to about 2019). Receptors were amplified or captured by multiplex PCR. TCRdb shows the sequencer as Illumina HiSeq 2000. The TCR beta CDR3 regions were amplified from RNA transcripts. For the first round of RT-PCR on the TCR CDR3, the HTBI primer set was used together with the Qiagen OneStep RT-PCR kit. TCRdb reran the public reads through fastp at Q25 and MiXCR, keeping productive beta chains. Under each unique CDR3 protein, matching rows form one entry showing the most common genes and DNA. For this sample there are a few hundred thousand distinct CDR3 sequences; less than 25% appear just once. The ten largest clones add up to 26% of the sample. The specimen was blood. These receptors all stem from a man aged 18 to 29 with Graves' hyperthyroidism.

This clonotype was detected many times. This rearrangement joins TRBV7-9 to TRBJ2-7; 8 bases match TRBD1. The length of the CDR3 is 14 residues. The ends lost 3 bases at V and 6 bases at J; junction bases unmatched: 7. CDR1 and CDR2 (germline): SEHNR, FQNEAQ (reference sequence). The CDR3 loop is CASSFGQGAREQYF. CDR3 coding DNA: TGTGCCAGCAGCTTCGGCCAGGGGGCGCGCGAGCAGTACTTC.

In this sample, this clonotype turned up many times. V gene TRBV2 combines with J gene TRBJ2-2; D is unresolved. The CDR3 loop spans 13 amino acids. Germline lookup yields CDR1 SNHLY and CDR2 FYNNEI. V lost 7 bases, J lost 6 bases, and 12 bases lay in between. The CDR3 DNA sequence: TGTGCCAGCATCCCCCATCGCTCCGGGGAGCTGTTTTTT. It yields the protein CASIPHRSGELFF.

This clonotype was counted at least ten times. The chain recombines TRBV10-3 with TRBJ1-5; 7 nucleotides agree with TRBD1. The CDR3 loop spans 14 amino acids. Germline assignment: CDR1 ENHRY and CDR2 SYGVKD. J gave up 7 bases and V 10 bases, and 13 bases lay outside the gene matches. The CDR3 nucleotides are TGTGCCACTTCGTTACAGGGGCCCGAACAGCCCCAGCATTTT. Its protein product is CATSLQGPEQPQHF.